Below, 7 T cell receptor beta chains from the same sample are listed, as sequenced in a study of cytotoxic CD8 clonotypes in ibrutinib-treated CLL. The data were produced by immunoSEQ multiplex PCR, yet TCRdb's version contains in-frame clones alone and is incomplete. The sample has some 46,000 clones; under 75% are singletons. The source was PBMCs, collected after 12 months of ibrutinib treatment. These receptors all stem from a human donor with chronic lymphocytic leukemia.

This clone was counted only a few times. The chain employs TRBV4-1 and TRBJ2-7, with 7 bases fitting TRBD1. The germline CDR1 and CDR2 sequences are MGHRA and YSYEKL. J gave up 4 bases and V 6 bases, and 6 bases lay outside the gene matches. The CDR3 covers 13 residues. CDR3 sequence reads: CASSKDRVYEQYF. CDR3 coding DNA: TGCGCCAGCAGTAAAGACAGGGTTTACGAGCAGTACTTC.

This chain links TRBV7-8 with TRBJ2-7; D possibly corresponds to TRBD1 (5 bases). V gave up 1 base and J gave up 2 bases, with 9 bases separating them. The CDR3 extends over 14 amino acids. Germline V gene data show CDR1 as SGHVS and CDR2 as FQNEAQ. CDR3 residues: CASSLVDRTYEQYF. The DNA of the CDR3 is TGTGCCAGCAGCTTAGTAGACAGAACCTACGAGCAGTACTTC.

The chain uses TRBV2 and TRBJ1-5; perhaps TRBD1 as D (6 bases). V was pared by 4 bases and J by 0 bases, with 10 bases between. The CDR3 consists of 15 residues. In germline, CDR1 is SNHLY, CDR2 FYNNEI. The CDR3 sequence: CASSVQGNSNQPQHF. CDR3 coding DNA: TGTGCCAGCAGTGTACAGGGCAATAGCAATCAGCCCCAGCATTTT.

V usage is TRBV5-1 and J usage is TRBJ2-7, with D possibly TRBD1 on 5 matching bases. Trimming shortened V by 6 bases and J by 7 bases, and 23 bases separated the two germline ends. The CDR3 spans 15 residues. Germline V gives CDR1 SGHRS, CDR2 YFSETQ. The CDR3 DNA sequence: TGCGCCAGCACCCCGGACCAGGCCAGGGTGGGGGAGCAGTACTTC. Translation: CASTPDQARVGEQYF.

The J gene is TRBJ2-1, the V gene TRBV10-3; D call uncertain. Trimming took off 0 bases at V and 4 bases at J, with 13 bases between the two ends. The CDR3 is made up of 16 amino acids. Germline values: CDR1 ENHRY, CDR2 SYGVKD. CDR3 sequence: CAISESRHNKYNEQFF. Written as DNA, the CDR3 is TGTGCCATCAGTGAGTCGCGCCACAACAAATACAATGAGCAGTTCTTC.

This chain links TRBV5-4 with TRBJ2-7; TRBD1 agrees at 7 bases. The CDR3 spans 14 residues. Losses at the gene ends were 0 bases for V and 2 bases for J; bases not matched to a gene: 2. Germline V CDR1 and CDR2: SGHNT, YYREEE (reference sequence). This CDR3 is CASSLDRGTYEQYF. In DNA form, the CDR3 reads TGTGCCAGCAGCTTGGACAGGGGAACCTACGAGCAGTACTTC.

The V gene is TRBV7-3, the J gene TRBJ1-5, with a weak D call TRBD1 (6 bases). The V gene's germline CDR1 is SGHTA and CDR2 FQGTGA. The CDR3 runs to 13 residues. Trimming left V 2 bases short and J 4 bases short, with 6 bases between. The CDR3 protein is CASSLGQNQPQHF. CDR3 DNA: TGTGCCAGCAGCTTAGGACAGAATCAGCCCCAGCATTTT.